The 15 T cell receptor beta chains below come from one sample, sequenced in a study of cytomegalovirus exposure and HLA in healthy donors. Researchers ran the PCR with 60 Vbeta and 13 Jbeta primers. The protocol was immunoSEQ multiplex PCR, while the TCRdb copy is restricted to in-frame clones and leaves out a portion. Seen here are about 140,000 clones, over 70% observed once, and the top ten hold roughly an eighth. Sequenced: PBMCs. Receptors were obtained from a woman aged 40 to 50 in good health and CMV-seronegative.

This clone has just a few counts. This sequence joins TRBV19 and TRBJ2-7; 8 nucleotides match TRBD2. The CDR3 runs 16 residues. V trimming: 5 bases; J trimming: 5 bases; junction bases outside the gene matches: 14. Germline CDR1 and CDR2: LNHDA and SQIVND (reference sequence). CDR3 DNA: TGTGCCAGTAGTTCGCATCGGGGGGGCGCTTTTGACGAGCAGTACTTC. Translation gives CASSSHRGGAFDEQYF.

CDR3 sequence (DNA): TGTGCCAGTACTAGCGGGAGAAGGTACGAGCAGTACTTC. It encodes CASTSGRRYEQYF. The chain combines TRBV28 with TRBJ2-5; 11 bases are shared with TRBD2. Gene TRBJ2-7 matches the end of the DNA better, so the J call may be wrong. This CDR3 is built from 13 residues. Germline lookup yields CDR1 MDHEN and CDR2 SYDVKM.

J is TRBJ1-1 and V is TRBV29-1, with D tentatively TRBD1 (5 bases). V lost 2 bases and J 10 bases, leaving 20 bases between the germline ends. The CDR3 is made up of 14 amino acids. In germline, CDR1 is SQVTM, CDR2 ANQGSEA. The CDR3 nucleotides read TGCAGCGTTGAATCAACCGGGACTGGATCTCCAGCTTTCTTT. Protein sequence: CSVESTGTGSPAFF. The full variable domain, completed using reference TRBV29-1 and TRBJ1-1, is SAVISQKPSRDICQRGTSLTIQCQVDSQVTMMFWYRQQPGQSLTLIATANQGSEATYESGFVIDKFPISRPNLTFSTLTVSNMSPEDSSIYLCSVESTGTGSPAFFGQGTRLTVV.

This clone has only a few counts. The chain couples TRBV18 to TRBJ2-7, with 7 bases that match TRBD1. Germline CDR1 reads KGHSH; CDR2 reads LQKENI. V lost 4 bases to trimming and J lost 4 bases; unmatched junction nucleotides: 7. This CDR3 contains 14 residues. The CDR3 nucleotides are TGTGCCAGCTCACTCAGACAGGGAGATTACGAGCAGTACTTC. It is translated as CASSLRQGDYEQYF.

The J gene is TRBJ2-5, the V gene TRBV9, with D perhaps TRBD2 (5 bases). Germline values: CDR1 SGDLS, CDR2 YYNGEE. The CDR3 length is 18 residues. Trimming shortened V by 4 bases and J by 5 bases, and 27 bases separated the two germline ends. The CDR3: CASSLLGLARFSGETQYF. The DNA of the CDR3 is TGTGCCAGCAGCCTCTTAGGGCTAGCCAGGTTTAGTGGTGAGACCCAGTACTTC.

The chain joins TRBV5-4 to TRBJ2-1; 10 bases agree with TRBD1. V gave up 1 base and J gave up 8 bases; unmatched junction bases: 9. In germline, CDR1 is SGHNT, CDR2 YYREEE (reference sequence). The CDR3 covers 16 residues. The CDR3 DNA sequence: TGTGCCAGCAGCTTGCGGGACAGGGGTGTGCTCGATGAGCAGTTCTTC. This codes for CASSLRDRGVLDEQFF.

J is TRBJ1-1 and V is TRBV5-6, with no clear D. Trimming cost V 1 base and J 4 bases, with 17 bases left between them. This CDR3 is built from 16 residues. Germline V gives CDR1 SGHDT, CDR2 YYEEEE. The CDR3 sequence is CASSLRSIGGSTEAFF. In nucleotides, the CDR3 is TGTGCCAGCAGCTTGCGATCAATCGGCGGGAGCACTGAAGCTTTCTTT. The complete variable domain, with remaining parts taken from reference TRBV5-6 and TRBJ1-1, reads DAGVTQSPTHLIKTRGQQVTLRCSPKSGHDTVSWYQQALGQGPQFIFQYYEEEERQRGNFPDRFSGHQFPNYSSELNVNALLLGDSALYLCASSLRSIGGSTEAFFGQGTRLTVV.

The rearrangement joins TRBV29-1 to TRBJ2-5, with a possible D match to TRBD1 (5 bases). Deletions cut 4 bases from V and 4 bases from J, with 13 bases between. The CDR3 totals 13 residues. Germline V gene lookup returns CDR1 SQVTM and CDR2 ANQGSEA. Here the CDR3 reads CSVGTGTLETQYF. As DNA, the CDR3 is TGCAGCGTTGGTACAGGAACGTTAGAGACCCAGTACTTC.

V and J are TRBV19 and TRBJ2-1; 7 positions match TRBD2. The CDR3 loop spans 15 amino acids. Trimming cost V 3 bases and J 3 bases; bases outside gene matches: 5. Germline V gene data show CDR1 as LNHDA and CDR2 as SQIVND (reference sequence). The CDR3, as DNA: TGTGCCAGTAGTATTTTGGCGGGGGACTACAATGAGCAGTTCTTC. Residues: CASSILAGDYNEQFF. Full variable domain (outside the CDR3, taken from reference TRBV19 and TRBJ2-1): DGGITQSPKYLFRKEGQNVTLSCEQNLNHDAMYWYRQDPGQGLRLIYYSQIVNDFQKGDIAEGYSVSREKKESFPLTVTSAQKNPTAFYLCASSILAGDYNEQFFGPGTRLTVL.

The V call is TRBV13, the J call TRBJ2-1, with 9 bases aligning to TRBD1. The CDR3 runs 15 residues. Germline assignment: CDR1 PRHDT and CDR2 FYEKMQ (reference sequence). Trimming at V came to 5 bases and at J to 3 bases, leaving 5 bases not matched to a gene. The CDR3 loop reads CASSVTGGYYNEQFF. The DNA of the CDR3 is TGTGCCAGCAGCGTGACAGGGGGATACTACAATGAGCAGTTCTTC.

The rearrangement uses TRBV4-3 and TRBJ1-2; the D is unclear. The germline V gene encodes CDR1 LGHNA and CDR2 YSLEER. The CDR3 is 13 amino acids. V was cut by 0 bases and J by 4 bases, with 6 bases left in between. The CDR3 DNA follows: TGCGCCAGCAGCCAAGAACTCCTCTATGGCTACACCTTC. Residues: CASSQELLYGYTF.

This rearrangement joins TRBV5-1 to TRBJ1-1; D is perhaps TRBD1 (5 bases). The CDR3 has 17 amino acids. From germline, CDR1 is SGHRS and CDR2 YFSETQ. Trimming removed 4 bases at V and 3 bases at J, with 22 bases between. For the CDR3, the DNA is TGCGCCAGCAGCCGATTCGATTGGGGCCGGAATGACACTGAAGCTTTCTTT. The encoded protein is CASSRFDWGRNDTEAFF.

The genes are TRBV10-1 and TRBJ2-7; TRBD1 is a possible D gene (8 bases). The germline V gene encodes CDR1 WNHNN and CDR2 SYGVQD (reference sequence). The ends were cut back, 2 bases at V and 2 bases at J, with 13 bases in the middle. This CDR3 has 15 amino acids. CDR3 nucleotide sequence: TGCGCCAGCAGTGAGGAACAGGGGGGGCCCTACGAGCAGTACTTC. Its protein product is CASSEEQGGPYEQYF.

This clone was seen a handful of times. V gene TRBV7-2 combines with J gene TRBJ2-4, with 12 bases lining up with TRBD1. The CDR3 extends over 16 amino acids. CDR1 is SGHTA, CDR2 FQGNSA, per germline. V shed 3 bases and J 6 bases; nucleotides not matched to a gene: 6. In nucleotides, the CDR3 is TGTGCCAGCAGCTTGCCGGGACAGGGGGCGAGAAACATTCAGTACTTC. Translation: CASSLPGQGARNIQYF.

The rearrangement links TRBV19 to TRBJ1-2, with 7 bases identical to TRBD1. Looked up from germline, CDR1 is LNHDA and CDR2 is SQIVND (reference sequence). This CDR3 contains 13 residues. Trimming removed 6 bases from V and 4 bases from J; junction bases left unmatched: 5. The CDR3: CASSTGTVYGYTF. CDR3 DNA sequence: TGTGCCAGTAGCACCGGGACAGTCTATGGCTACACCTTC.